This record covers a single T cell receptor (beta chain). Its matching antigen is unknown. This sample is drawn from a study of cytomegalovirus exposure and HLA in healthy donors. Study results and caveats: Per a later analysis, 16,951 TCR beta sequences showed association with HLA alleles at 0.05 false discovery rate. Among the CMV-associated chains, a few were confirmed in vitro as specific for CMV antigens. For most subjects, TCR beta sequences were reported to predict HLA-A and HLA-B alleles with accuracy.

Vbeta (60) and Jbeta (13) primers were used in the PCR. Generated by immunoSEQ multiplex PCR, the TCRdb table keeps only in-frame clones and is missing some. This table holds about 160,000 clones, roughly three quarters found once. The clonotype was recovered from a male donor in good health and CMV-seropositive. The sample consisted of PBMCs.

The CDR3 loop is CASTQDRGTYEQYF. CDR3 DNA: TGTGCCAGCACCCAGGACAGGGGGACCTACGAGCAGTACTTC. This chain connects TRBV2 to TRBJ2-7; 10 bases fit TRBD1. Germline V lookup: CDR1 SNHLY, CDR2 FYNNEI. V gave up 7 bases and J gave up 2 bases; unmatched junction bases: 5. This CDR3 comprises 14 residues. Drawing the rest from reference TRBV2 and TRBJ2-7, the complete variable domain is EPEVTQTPSHQVTQMGQEVILRCVPISNHLYFYWYRQILGQKVEFLVSFYNNEISEKSEIFDDQFSVERPDGSNFTLKIRSTKLEDSAMYFCASTQDRGTYEQYFGPGTRLTVT.